This TCR beta chain originates from a study of control samples from healthy donors and cancer patients. Profiling relied on immunoSEQ multiplex PCR, and the TCRdb table lists in-frame clones only, not all of them. The table shows about 21,000 clones, with approximately 81% occurring only once. V was cut by 0 bases and J by 6 bases, with 15 bases left in between. CDR1 MGHRA and CDR2 YSYEKL come from the germline V gene. This CDR3 is 16 amino acids long. The TCR sequence derives from a man in his 60s with colorectal cancer. The sequenced material came from PBMCs. V and J are TRBV4-1 and TRBJ1-5; D is undetermined. CDR3 DNA: TGCGCCAGCAGCCAAGATGGTCCTACCGAGGGTCAGCCCCAGCATTTT. It codes for CASSQDGPTEGQPQHF.